These T cell receptor beta chains were read from a single sample in a study of shared clonotypes between healthy human individuals. The assay was immunoSEQ multiplex PCR, and TCRdb's table has in-frame clones only and misses some. The sample holds roughly 2 million clones, 85% to 95% seen once. Sequenced material: naive CD4+ T cells sorted from blood. The receptors stem from a man younger than 30 in good health. Both conserved end residues are part of each CDR3. Each record gives: D gene, J gene, V gene, CDR3 DNA, CDR3 protein. A D gene is named only where the DNA matches it firmly.

. | TRBJ1-6 | TRBV6-5 | TGTGCCAGCAGTTACGTCAGGGACGATAATTCACCCCTCCACTTT | CASSYVRDDNSPLHF
TRBD1 | TRBJ2-3 | TRBV19 | TGTGCCAGTAGTACGACAGGGTTGACAGATACGCAGTATTTT | CASSTTGLTDTQYF
. | TRBJ1-3 | TRBV5-5 | TGTGCCAGCAGCACGAACAGTGTTGTGGGAAACACCATATATTTT | CASSTNSVVGNTIYF
. | TRBJ2-7 | TRBV6-6 | TGTGCCAGCAGGGGAGGGGGGCCGAGCGTAACCTACGAGCAGTACTTC | CASRGGGPSVTYEQYF
. | TRBJ1-2 | TRBV6-5 | TGTGCCAGCAGTCAGGGTCTAGGGTTTGGCTACACCTTC | CASSQGLGFGYTF
. | TRBJ1-1 | TRBV4-1 | TGCGCCAGCAGCCAAGAAGAGAACAGAGGAACTGAAGCTTTCTTT | CASSQEENRGTEAFF
. | TRBJ1-2 | TRBV18 | TGTGCCAGCTCAAGTGGGTTCGGCTATGGCTACACCTTC | CASSSGFGYGYTF
. | TRBJ2-7 | TRBV7-2 | TGTGCCAGCAGCTTAGGGGGTATTCTGTACGAGCAGTACTTC | CASSLGGILYEQYF
. | TRBJ1-3 | TRBV7-2 | TGTGCCAGCAGCTTATCCCTAGCTGGAAACACCATATATTTT | CASSLSLAGNTIYF
. | TRBJ2-7 | TRBV29-1 | TGCAGCGCTTGGAGGGGCCCAGGCCCCTACGAGCAGTACTTC | CSAWRGPGPYEQYF
TRBD1 | TRBJ1-1 | TRBV10-3 | TGTGCCATCAAGCCAGGGGGGAACACTGAAGCTTTCTTT | CAIKPGGNTEAFF
TRBD1 | TRBJ1-1 | TRBV6-1 | TGTGCCAGCAGTGACGAGTGGACAGGGAACACTGAAGCTTTCTTT | CASSDEWTGNTEAFF
TRBD1 | TRBJ1-4 | TRBV6-5 | TGTGCCAGCAGGGGTCGGGACAGGGGGCTTGAAAAACTGTTTTTT | CASRGRDRGLEKLFF
. | TRBJ2-5 | TRBV7-2 | TGTGCCAGCAGCTCCCCGGATTTTAAGACCCAGTACTTC | CASSSPDFKTQYF
. | TRBJ1-3 | TRBV4-3 | TGCGCCAGCAGCCAAGATAATTCAGGGATCACTGGAAACACCATATATTTT | CASSQDNSGITGNTIYF
TRBD1 | TRBJ1-2 | TRBV4-1 | TGCGCCAGCAGCCAAGACGGACAGGGTGGCTACACCTTC | CASSQDGQGGYTF
. | TRBJ1-2 | TRBV10-3 | TGTGCCATCACCCCGAAGGACGGCGGCTACACCTTC | CAITPKDGGYTF